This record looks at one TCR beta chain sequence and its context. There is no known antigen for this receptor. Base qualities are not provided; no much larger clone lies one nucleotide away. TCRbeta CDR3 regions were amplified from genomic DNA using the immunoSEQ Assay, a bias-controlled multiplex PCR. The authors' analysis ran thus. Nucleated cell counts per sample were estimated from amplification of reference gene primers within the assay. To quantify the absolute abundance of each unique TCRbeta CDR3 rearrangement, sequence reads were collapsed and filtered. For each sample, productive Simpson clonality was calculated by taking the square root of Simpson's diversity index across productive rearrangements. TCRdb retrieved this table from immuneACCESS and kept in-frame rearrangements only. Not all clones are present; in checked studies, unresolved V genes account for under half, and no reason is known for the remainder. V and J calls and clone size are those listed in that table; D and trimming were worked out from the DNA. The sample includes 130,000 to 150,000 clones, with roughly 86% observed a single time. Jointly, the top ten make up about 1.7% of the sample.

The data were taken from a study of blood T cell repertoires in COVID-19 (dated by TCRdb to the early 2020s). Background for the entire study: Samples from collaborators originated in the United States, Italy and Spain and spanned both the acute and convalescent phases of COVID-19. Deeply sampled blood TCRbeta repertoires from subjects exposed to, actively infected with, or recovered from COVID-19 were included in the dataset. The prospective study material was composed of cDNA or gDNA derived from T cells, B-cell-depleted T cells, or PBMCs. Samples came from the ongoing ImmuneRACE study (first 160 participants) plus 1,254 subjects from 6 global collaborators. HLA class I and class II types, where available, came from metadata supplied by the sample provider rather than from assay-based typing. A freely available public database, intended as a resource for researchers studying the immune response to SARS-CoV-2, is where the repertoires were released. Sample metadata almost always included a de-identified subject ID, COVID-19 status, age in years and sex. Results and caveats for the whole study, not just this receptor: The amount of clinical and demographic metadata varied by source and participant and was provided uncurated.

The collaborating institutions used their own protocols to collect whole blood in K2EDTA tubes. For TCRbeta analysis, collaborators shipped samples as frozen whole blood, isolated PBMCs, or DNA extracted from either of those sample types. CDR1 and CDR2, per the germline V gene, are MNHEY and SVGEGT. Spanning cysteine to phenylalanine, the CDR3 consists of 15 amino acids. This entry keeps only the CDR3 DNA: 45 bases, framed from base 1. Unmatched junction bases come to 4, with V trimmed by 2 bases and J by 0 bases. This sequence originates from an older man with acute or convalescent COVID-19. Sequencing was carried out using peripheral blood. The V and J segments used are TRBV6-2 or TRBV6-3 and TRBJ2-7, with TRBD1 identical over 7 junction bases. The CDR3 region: CASSYLGTDSYEQYF. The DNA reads TGTGCCAGCAGTTACCTCGGGACAGACTCCTACGAGCAGTACTTC.